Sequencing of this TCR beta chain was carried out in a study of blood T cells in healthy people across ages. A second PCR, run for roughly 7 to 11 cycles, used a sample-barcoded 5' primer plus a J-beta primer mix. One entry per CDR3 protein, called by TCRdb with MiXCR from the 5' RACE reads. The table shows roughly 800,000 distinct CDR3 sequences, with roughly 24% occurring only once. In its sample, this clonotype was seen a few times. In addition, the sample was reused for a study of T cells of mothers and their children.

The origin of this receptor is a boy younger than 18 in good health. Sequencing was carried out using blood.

CDR3 protein: CSVEEQNTVNTEAFF. The DNA for the CDR3 is TGCAGCGTTGAAGAACAGAACACGGTGAACACTGAAGCTTTCTTT. The chain joins TRBV29-1 to TRBJ1-1; unclear D gene. Germline values: CDR1 SQVTM, CDR2 ANQGSEA. The CDR3 has 15 amino acids. Trimming cost V 0 bases and J 0 bases, with 11 bases left between them.